This T cell receptor (beta chain) is from a study of blood T cells in healthy people across ages. Study-level results: Naive CD4+ cell counts and diversity both ran higher in long-lived than in aged donors. Without sorted subsets, naive and antigen-experienced compartments could not be conclusively compared.

A sample-barcoded 5' primer and a J-beta primer mix were used in a second PCR of roughly 7 to 12 cycles. TCRdb re-called the 5' RACE reads with MiXCR, one entry per CDR3 protein. The sample consists of fewer than 1,200,000 distinct CDR3 sequences, approximately 25% of them appearing once. Notes on this clonotype: Its antigen is as yet unknown.

V lost 3 bases and J 4 bases, leaving 19 bases between the germline ends. The CDR3 spans 17 residues. These data were also reused for a study on T cells of mothers and their children. From that second work: At a rate of approximately 1.5 ug per 15 ul, cDNA synthesis received all of the extracted RNA. Detection yielded no persistent microchimeric T cell clones.

This chain links TRBV12-3 or TRBV12-4 with TRBJ1-3; tentatively, D is TRBD1 (5 bases). The sample taken for sequencing was blood. This clonotype was obtained from a girl aged 2 to 10 in good health. As DNA, the CDR3 is TGTGCCAGCAGTTTTCCCCTCGTCAGGGACGGGGGAAACACCATATATTTT. It translates to CASSFPLVRDGGNTIYF.